The 26 T cell receptor beta chains reported below all come from one sample, sequenced in a study of control samples from healthy donors and cancer patients. Repertoires were generated with immunoSEQ multiplex PCR, while TCRdb's copy carries only in-frame clones and drops some. There are just under 60,000 clones in the sample; more than 85% occur only once, and about 1.7% lies in the top ten. The sample comprised PBMCs. These receptors were collected from a middle-aged man with colorectal cancer.

V usage is TRBV5-8 and J usage is TRBJ1-4, with D maybe TRBD1 (6 bases). Germline lookup yields CDR1 SGHTS and CDR2 YDEGEE. This CDR3 has 17 amino acids. Trimming shortened V by 1 base and J by 3 bases, and 16 bases separated the two germline ends. CDR3 loop: CASSLRSGAQANEKLFF. The CDR3 nucleotides are TGTGCCAGCAGCTTGCGATCGGGGGCGCAAGCTAATGAAAAACTGTTTTTT. The whole variable domain, filled in from reference TRBV5-8 and TRBJ1-4, reads EAGVTQSPTHLIKTRGQQATLRCSPISGHTSVYWYQQALGLGLQFLLWYDEGEERNRGNFPPRFSGRQFPNYSSELNVNALELEDSALYLCASSLRSGAQANEKLFFGSGTQLSVL.

In its sample, this clone was seen once. The chain carries TRBV4-1 and TRBJ2-3, with 11 bases that match TRBD2. V shed 1 base and J 2 bases; nucleotides not matched to a gene: 11. CDR1 is MGHRA, CDR2 YSYEKL, per germline. This CDR3 has 19 amino acids. CDR3 nucleotide sequence: TGCGCCAGCAGCCAAGCTACAACTAGCGGGGGAGTGTACACAGATACGCAGTATTTT. This codes for CASSQATTSGGVYTDTQYF.

The chain couples TRBV5-1 to TRBJ2-6, with D perhaps being TRBD1 or TRBD2 (6 bases each). V was clipped by 4 bases and J by 1 base, with 9 bases between them. Germline V CDR1 and CDR2: SGHRS, YFSETQ. This CDR3 has 15 residues. The chain's CDR3 is CASSEGGSGANVLTF. In nucleotides, the CDR3 is TGCGCCAGCAGCGAGGGGGGATCTGGGGCCAACGTCCTGACTTTC.

The CDR3 DNA reads as TGTGCCAGCAGTAATAGCGGGGGGGGCCAAGAGACCCAGTACTTC. Translation: CASSNSGGGQETQYF. The chain has TRBV7-7 and TRBJ2-5; 11 bases align to TRBD2. Germline lookup yields CDR1 SSHAT and CDR2 FNYEAQ (reference sequence). This CDR3 is built from 15 residues. V shed 6 bases and J 1 base; nucleotides not matched to a gene: 4.

The chain employs TRBV3-1 (or the pseudogene TRBV3-2) and TRBJ2-7, with D perhaps TRBD1 (5 bases). V lost 3 bases to trimming and J lost 2 bases, with 11 bases between them. The CDR3 is made up of 14 amino acids. Germline CDR1 and CDR2: LGHDT and YNNKEL (reference sequence). Here the CDR3 reads CASSQLGLAYEQYF. The CDR3 nucleotides read TGTGCCAGCAGCCAGCTGGGGCTGGCCTACGAGCAGTACTTC.

Only one count was recorded for this clone. The gene calls are TRBV6-5 and TRBJ2-7; 10 bases are shared with TRBD1. V trimming: 9 bases; J trimming: 4 bases; junction bases outside the gene matches: 12. The CDR3 has 15 residues. Germline V lookup: CDR1 MNHEY, CDR2 SVGAGI. CDR3: CASLTGDRGGYEQYF. CDR3 nucleotides: TGTGCCAGTCTCACTGGGGACAGGGGAGGATACGAGCAGTACTTC.

The chain carries TRBV7-9 and TRBJ2-7, with a possible D match to TRBD2 (5 bases). The germline V gene encodes CDR1 SEHNR and CDR2 FQNEAQ (reference sequence). Trimming left V 5 bases short and J 1 base short, with 18 bases between. This CDR3 has 16 amino acids. CDR3 nucleotides: TGTGCCAGCAGCGCGGTGCGGCGGGCAGAATCCTACGAGCAGTACTTC. This sequence encodes CASSAVRRAESYEQYF.

This chain uses TRBV2 with TRBJ2-1; TRBD2 agrees at 10 bases. The CDR3 runs to 15 residues. V dropped 6 bases and J dropped 9; count of bases not matched to a gene: 11. From germline, CDR1 is SNHLY and CDR2 FYNNEI. The CDR3 protein is CASSSTSGAGGEQFF. CDR3 nucleotide sequence: TGTGCCAGCAGCAGCACTAGCGGGGCAGGGGGTGAGCAGTTCTTC.

By its share, this clone is medium-sized. The V gene is TRBV4-1, the J gene TRBJ1-1; TRBD1 matches at 7 bases. With V trimmed by 2 bases and J by 1 base, 7 bases remained unmatched. The CDR3 length is 16 residues. Germline loops: CDR1 MGHRA, CDR2 YSYEKL. The CDR3, as DNA: TGCGCCAGCAGCCAAAATCCGGGACAGCCGAACACTGAAGCTTTCTTT. Protein product: CASSQNPGQPNTEAFF.

The chain is built from TRBV6-6 and TRBJ2-7, with 9 bases fitting TRBD2. Germline CDR1 MNHNY, CDR2 SVGAGI (reference sequence). The trim removed 7 bases at V and 2 bases at J, leaving 6 bases unmatched. This CDR3 is 14 amino acids long. The CDR3 DNA reads as TGTGCCAGCACGGTGACTAGCGGAACCTACGAGCAGTACTTC. This codes for CASTVTSGTYEQYF.

The chain has TRBV6-5 and TRBJ1-5; D may be TRBD1 (5 bases). There are 14 residues in the CDR3. In germline, CDR1 is MNHEY, CDR2 SVGAGI. The V gene lost 2 bases and the J gene lost 6 bases, with 11 bases spanning the gap. CDR3 nucleotides: TGTGCCAGCAGTTACGGGGGTAACGGTCAGCCCCAGCATTTT. Translation: CASSYGGNGQPQHF.

The J gene is TRBJ1-5, the V gene TRBV27; D unresolved. The V gene lost 3 bases and the J gene lost 0 bases, with 6 bases spanning the gap. The CDR3 is made up of 14 amino acids. Germline V gene sequence: CDR1 MNHEY, CDR2 SMNVEV (reference sequence). DNA of the CDR3: TGTGCCAGCAGTTTTAAGTCTAGCAATCAGCCCCAGCATTTT. Its protein product is CASSFKSSNQPQHF.

The chain combines TRBV19 with TRBJ2-1; the match to TRBD2 covers 9 bases. The CDR3 runs 15 residues. Germline V CDR1 and CDR2: LNHDA, SQIVND (reference sequence). The junction had 6 bases not matched to a gene; V was cut back by 6 bases and J by 3 bases. In DNA form, the CDR3 reads TGTGCCAGTAGGTTTAGCGGGGGCCTCTACAATGAGCAGTTCTTC. Translated, it gives CASRFSGGLYNEQFF.

Points on this clone: One end of the junction is discordant with germline, which a read error may explain. The chain links TRBV13 to TRBJ1-1; 7 positions match TRBD1. Germline V gene lookup returns CDR1 PRHDT and CDR2 FYEKMQ (reference sequence). This CDR3 has 16 residues. CDR3 sequence: CASSLGPGGGGTQAFF. CDR3 DNA sequence: TGTGCCAGCAGCTTAGGGCCAGGGGGAGGAGGCACTCAAGCTTTCTTT. Using reference TRBV13 and TRBJ1-1 for the parts outside the CDR3, the full variable domain is AAGVIQSPRHLIKEKRETATLKCYPIPRHDTVYWYQQGPGQDPQFLISFYEKMQSDKGSIPDRFSAQQFSDYHSELNMSSLELGDSALYFCASSLGPGGGGTQAFFGQGTRLTVV.

V is TRBV19 and J is TRBJ1-5; the D gene is possibly TRBD1 (5 bases). This CDR3 region has 17 residues. Germline lookup yields CDR1 LNHDA and CDR2 SQIVND (reference sequence). Trimming took off 0 bases at V and 0 bases at J, with 12 bases between the two ends. The CDR3 is CASSIDQGSYSNQPQHF. The DNA of the CDR3 is TGTGCCAGTAGTATAGATCAGGGCAGTTATAGCAATCAGCCCCAGCATTTT.

This chain connects TRBV5-1 to TRBJ2-7; 10 bases agree with TRBD2. The V gene end was trimmed by 3 bases and the J gene end by 0 bases; junction bases not matched to a gene: 15. This CDR3 comprises 19 residues. Per the germline V gene, CDR1 is SGHRS and CDR2 is YFSETQ. DNA for the CDR3: TGCGCCAGCAGCTCATTCGCCCAGGGACTAGCGAGGAGCTCCTACGAGCAGTACTTC. This translates into CASSSFAQGLARSSYEQYF.

The genes are TRBV14 and TRBJ2-5; D gene ambiguous. CDR3 size: 14 residues. V was pared by 0 bases and J by 2 bases, with 7 bases between. Germline CDR1 SGHDN, CDR2 FVKESK. CDR3 sequence (DNA): TGTGCCAGCAGCCAAGATAGACGGCAAGAGACCCAGTACTTC. Its protein is CASSQDRRQETQYF.

V and J are TRBV18 and TRBJ1-1; 8 bases map to TRBD1. The length of the CDR3 is 16 residues. Germline V gene lookup returns CDR1 KGHSH and CDR2 LQKENI. With 2 bases clipped from V and 4 bases from J, the junction kept 9 bases outside the gene matches. In DNA form, the CDR3 reads TGTGCCAGCTCACCATTCCCAGGGGGCGCGGGCACTGAAGCTTTCTTT. Encoded protein: CASSPFPGGAGTEAFF.

The chain joins TRBV2 to TRBJ2-2; D gene uncertain. The germline V gene has CDR1 SNHLY and CDR2 FYNNEI. This CDR3 comprises 15 residues. Between the trimmed V and J ends, which lost 1 base and 4 bases, there was a span of 10 bases. In DNA, the CDR3 is TGTGCCAGCAGTGAAGACCCCAGAGGCACCGGGGAGCTGTTTTTT. Translating gives CASSEDPRGTGELFF.

This clone is a singleton in its sample. This chain connects TRBV7-2 to TRBJ2-3; 7 positions match TRBD2. Germline V gene sequence: CDR1 SGHTA, CDR2 FQGNSA. The CDR3 spans 17 residues. Trimming removed 4 bases from V and 1 base from J; junction bases left unmatched: 11. For the CDR3, the DNA is TGTGCCAGCAGCTCGGGAGGAGTAGCGAGACGCACAGATACGCAGTATTTT. Translation gives CASSSGGVARRTDTQYF.

The chain employs TRBV7-3 and TRBJ2-7, with a tentative D call TRBD2 (5 bases). CDR3 length: 15 residues. CDR1 and CDR2 (germline): SGHTA, FQGTGA. Deletions cut 5 bases from V and 0 bases from J, with 14 bases between. The CDR3 DNA reads as TGTGCCAGCAGCAACTTTCTGGGGAGCTCCTACGAGCAGTACTTC. Translating it yields CASSNFLGSSYEQYF. Full variable domain (missing parts from reference TRBV7-3 and TRBJ2-7): GAGVSQTPSNKVTEKGKYVELRCDPISGHTALYWYRQSLGQGPEFLIYFQGTGAADDSGLPNDRFFAVRPEGSVSTLKIQRTERGDSAVYLCASSNFLGSSYEQYFGPGTRLTVT.

The J gene is TRBJ1-2, the V gene TRBV6-4, with TRBD1 as a possible D gene (5 bases). Germline assignment: CDR1 MRHNA and CDR2 SNTAGT. The V end was cut by 10 bases, the J end by 7 bases, with 19 bases between. The CDR3 covers 13 residues. The CDR3 loop is CATEADRGLGYTF. CDR3 nucleotides: TGTGCCACCGAAGCGGACCGGGGACTTGGCTACACCTTC.

V is TRBV6-5 and J is TRBJ1-1; D not resolved. V was cut by 6 bases and J by 1 base, with 12 bases left in between. CDR3 size: 14 residues. Germline values: CDR1 MNHEY, CDR2 SVGAGI. The CDR3 DNA follows: TGTGCCAGCAGGAGTGGCAGCCCGAACACTGAAGCTTTCTTT. Translated: CASRSGSPNTEAFF.

This chain links TRBV4-3 with TRBJ2-1; D is ambiguous. Germline lookup yields CDR1 LGHNA and CDR2 YSLEER. The CDR3 consists of 13 residues. Trimming removed 4 bases from V and 7 bases from J, with 11 bases in between. The CDR3 sequence: CASSRELRNEQFF. DNA of the CDR3: TGCGCCAGCAGCCGGGAACTAAGGAATGAGCAGTTCTTC.

V and J are TRBV6-6 and TRBJ2-2, with D possibly being TRBD1 (6 bases). Germline V gives CDR1 MNHNY, CDR2 SVGAGI (reference sequence). Trimming shortened V by 8 bases and J by 5 bases, and 15 bases separated the two germline ends. The CDR3 is 14 residues long. CDR3 in amino acids: CASLLGAGTGELFF. CDR3 nucleotides: TGTGCCAGCTTATTGGGGGCCGGGACCGGGGAGCTGTTTTTT.

This chain joins TRBV7-9 and TRBJ2-7; a weak D match, TRBD1 (6 bases). The ends were cut back, 5 bases at V and 0 bases at J, with 14 bases in the middle. There are 15 residues in the CDR3. Germline CDR1 and CDR2: SEHNR and FQNEAQ (reference sequence). The CDR3 reads CASSTHRANSYEQYF. The CDR3 DNA follows: TGTGCCAGCAGCACCCACAGGGCGAACTCCTACGAGCAGTACTTC.